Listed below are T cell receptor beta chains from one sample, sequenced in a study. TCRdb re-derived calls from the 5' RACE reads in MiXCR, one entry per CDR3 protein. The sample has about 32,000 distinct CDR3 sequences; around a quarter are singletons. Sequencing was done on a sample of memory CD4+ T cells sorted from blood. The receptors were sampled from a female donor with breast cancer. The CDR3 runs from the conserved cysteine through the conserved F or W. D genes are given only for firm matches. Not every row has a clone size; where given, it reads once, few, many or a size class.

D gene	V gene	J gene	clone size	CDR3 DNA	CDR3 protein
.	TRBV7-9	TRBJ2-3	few	TGTGCCAGCAGCCCTCCTGGAGGGAGTAACACAGATACGCAGTATTTT	CASSPPGGSNTDTQYF
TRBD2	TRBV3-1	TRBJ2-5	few	TGTGCCAGCAGCCCCGGGACTAGCGGGGTCCAAGAGACCCAGTACTTC	CASSPGTSGVQETQYF
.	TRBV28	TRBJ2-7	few	TGTGCCACCTCGACGGTCACCTACGAGCAGTACTTC	CATSTVTYEQYF
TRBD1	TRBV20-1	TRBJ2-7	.	TGCAGTGCTTCGGACAGGTCCTACGAGCAGTACTTC	CSASDRSYEQYF
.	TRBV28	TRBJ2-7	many	TGTGCCAGCAGCCTCTCTCTTGGTTACGAGCAGTACTTC	CASSLSLGYEQYF
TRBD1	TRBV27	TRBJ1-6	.	TGTGCCACCGGCGGACAGGGGCGTTCACACCTCCACTTT	CATGGQGRSHLHF
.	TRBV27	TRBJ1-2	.	TGTGCCAGCAGTTTATTTCAGAACTATGGCTACGCCTTC	CASSLFQNYGYAF
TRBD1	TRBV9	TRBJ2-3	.	TGTGCCAGCAGCGTGGGGGACAGCAGATCCACAGATACGCAGTATTTT	CASSVGDSRSTDTQYF
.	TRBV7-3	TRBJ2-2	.	TGTGCCAGCAGCCGACCAGGCGGGGAGCTGTTTTTT	CASSRPGGELFF
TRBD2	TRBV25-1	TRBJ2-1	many	TGTGCCAGCAGGACCGGGCTAGCGGGAGGGCCAGTCATCAATGAGCAGTTCTTC	CASRTGLAGGPVINEQFF
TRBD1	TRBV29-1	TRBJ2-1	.	TGCAGCGTTGCCCGGCGAGGGGGCTTACACTTC	CSVARRGGLHF
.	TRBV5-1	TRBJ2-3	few	TGCGCCAGCAGCTTGGGGAACGGGAAAACAGATACGCAGTATTTT	CASSLGNGKTDTQYF
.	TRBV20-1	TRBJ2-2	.	TGCAGTGCAATGACTAGCGGGGAGCTGTTTTTT	CSAMTSGELFF
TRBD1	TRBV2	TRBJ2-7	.	TGTGCCAGCGGCCAGGGGGCCTACTACGAGCAGTACTTC	CASGQGAYYEQYF
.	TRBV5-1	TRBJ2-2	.	TGCGCCAGCAGCTTGGATGGGGCGAACACCGGGGAGCTGTTTTTT	CASSLDGANTGELFF
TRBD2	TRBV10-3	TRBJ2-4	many	TGTGCCATCTCGTCGGGGGAGGGGCGCGGAAACATTCAGTACTTC	CAISSGEGRGNIQYF
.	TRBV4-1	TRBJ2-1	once	TGCGCCAGCAGCCAAGAAGGGGGAAGTATGGACAATGAGCAGTTCTTC	CASSQEGGSMDNEQFF
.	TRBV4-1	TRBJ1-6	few	TGCGCCAGCAGCCAACCGGGCCCTCCTTTATTT	CASSQPGPPLF
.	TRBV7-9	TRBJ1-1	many	TGTGCCAGCAGCTCTTGGGCCACTGAAGCTTTCTTT	CASSSWATEAFF
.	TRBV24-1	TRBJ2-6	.	TGTGCCACCAGTGACCCCAAGGGCAGGGTGGCTGGGGCCAACGTCCTGACTTTC	CATSDPKGRVAGANVLTF
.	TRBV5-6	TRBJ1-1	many	TGTGCCAGCAGCTTGACAGGGAACACTGAAGCTTTCTTT	CASSLTGNTEAFF
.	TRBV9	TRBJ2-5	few	TGTGCCAGCAGCGTAGGGGTGGGCGTCCAAGAGACCCAGTACTTC	CASSVGVGVQETQYF
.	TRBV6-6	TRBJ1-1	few	TGTGCCAGCGTACGGAACATGGAATGGGTGAACACTGAAGCTTTCTTT	CASVRNMEWVNTEAFF
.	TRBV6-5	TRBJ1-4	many	TGTGCCAGCCGCGGTAATGAAAAACTGTTTTTT	CASRGNEKLFF
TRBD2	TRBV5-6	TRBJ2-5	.	TGTGCCAGCAGCCCCCTAGCGGGGGGCAGAGAGGAGACCCAGTACTTC	CASSPLAGGREETQYF
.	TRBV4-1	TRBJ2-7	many	TGCGCCAGCGGGGACTTCAAGCAATCCGAGCAGTACTTC	CASGDFKQSEQYF
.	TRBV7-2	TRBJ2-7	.	TGTGCCAGCAGCTTTAGCACTTACGAGCAGTACTTC	CASSFSTYEQYF
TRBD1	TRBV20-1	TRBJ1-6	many	TGCAGTGCTAGCAATGGGACAGAAATTTCACCCCTCCACTTT	CSASNGTEISPLHF
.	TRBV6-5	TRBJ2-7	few	TGTGCCAGCAGTTACTCGGGGAGCTACGAGCAGTACTTC	CASSYSGSYEQYF
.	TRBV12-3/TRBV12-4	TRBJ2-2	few	TGTGCCAGTGAAACAGGGCTGAACACCGGGGAGCTGTTTTTT	CASETGLNTGELFF
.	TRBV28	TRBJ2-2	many	TGTGCCAGCAGTTTGCGGACAGAGAACACCGGGGAGCTGTTTTTT	CASSLRTENTGELFF
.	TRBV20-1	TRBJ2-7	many	TGCAGTGCAACGGGGGCAGGGGACTACGAGCAGTACTTC	CSATGAGDYEQYF
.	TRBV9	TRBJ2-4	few	TGTGCCGGCAGCGTAGTCGGGGACTTTGGAGACATTCAGTACTTC	CAGSVVGDFGDIQYF
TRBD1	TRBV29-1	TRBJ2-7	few	TGCAGCGTTGAAAAACAGGGGGCCGTTTCCTACGAGCAGTACTTC	CSVEKQGAVSYEQYF
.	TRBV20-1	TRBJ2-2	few	TGCAGTGCTAGAGATGCAGGGGGGCCGGCCACCGGGGAGCTGTTTTTT	CSARDAGGPATGELFF
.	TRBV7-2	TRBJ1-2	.	TGTGCCAGCAGCAAACGAGATTTCGGGAGCTATGGCTACACCTTC	CASSKRDFGSYGYTF
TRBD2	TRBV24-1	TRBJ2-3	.	TGTGCCACCAGTGATTTAACTAGCGGGAGCACAGATACGCAGTATTTT	CATSDLTSGSTDTQYF
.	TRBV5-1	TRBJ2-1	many	TGCGCCAGCAGTGCAGGGACCAGGGGTTACAATGAGCAGTTCTTC	CASSAGTRGYNEQFF